The sequence of this TCR beta chain was determined in a study of blood T cell repertoires in COVID-19. Study context: COVID-19 samples collected from the United States, Italy and Spain covered acute and convalescent phases. T cells, B-cell-depleted T cells, or PBMCs supplied cDNA or gDNA.

Original processing methods: By means of reference gene primer amplification, nucleated cell counts were estimated. Using immunoSEQ multiplex PCR, the repertoire was profiled, and TCRdb retains in-frame clones only, with some absent. V and J calls and clone size are as listed in that table; D and trimming were resolved from the DNA. The sample lists over 70,000 clones, roughly 72% occurring once. The source material was peripheral blood. The sequence was obtained from a man in his 70s with acute or convalescent COVID-19.

This chain's CDR3 is CASSGDLNPEAFF. The DNA for the CDR3 is TGTGCCAGCAGCGGGGACTTAAACCCTGAAGCTTTCTTT. The genes are TRBV9 and TRBJ1-1; D is perhaps TRBD1 (5 bases). CDR3 length equals 13 residues. Germline CDR1 reads SGDLS; CDR2 reads YYNGEE. Trimming removed 3 bases from V and 6 bases from J, with 12 bases in between.